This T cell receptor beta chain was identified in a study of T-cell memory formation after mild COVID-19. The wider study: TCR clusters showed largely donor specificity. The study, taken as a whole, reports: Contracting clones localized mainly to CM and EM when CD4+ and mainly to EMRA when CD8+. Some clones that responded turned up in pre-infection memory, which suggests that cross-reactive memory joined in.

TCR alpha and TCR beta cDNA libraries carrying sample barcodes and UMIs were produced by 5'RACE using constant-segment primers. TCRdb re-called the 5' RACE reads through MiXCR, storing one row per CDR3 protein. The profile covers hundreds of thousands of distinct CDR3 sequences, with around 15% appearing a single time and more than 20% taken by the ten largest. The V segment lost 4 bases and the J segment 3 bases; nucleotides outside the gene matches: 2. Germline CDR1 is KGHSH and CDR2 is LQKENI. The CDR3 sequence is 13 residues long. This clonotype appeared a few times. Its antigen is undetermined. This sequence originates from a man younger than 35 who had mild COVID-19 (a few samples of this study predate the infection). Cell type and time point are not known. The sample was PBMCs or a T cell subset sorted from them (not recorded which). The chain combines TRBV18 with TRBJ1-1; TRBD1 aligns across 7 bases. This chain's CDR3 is CASSRDRYTEAFF. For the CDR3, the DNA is TGTGCCAGCTCACGGGACAGATACACTGAAGCTTTCTTT.